This is a list of T cell receptor beta chains from one sample in a study of shared clonotypes between healthy human individuals. Measured with immunoSEQ multiplex PCR; TCRdb has only the in-frame clones, and not every one. In the table there are about 2.1 million clones, 85% to 95% of which are singletons. The material sequenced was naive CD8+ T cells from PBMCs. The receptors were gathered from a man between 18 and 35 years old in good health. Some clones in this sample may be carry-over from other donors' samples. CDR3s include the opening cysteine and the closing phenylalanine or tryptophan. The order of the fields is J gene, D gene, V gene, CDR3 length, clone size, CDR3 DNA, CDR3 protein. A D gene is named only where the DNA matches it firmly. Some rows have no size entry. The others give once, few or many, or a class for an expanded clone.

j_call: TRBJ2-4
d_call: TRBD2
v_call: TRBV5-6
cdr3_length: 14
clone_size: .
cdr3_nt: TGTGCCAGCAGCTTGGGACTAGCGGTAAACATTCAGTACTTC
cdr3_aa: CASSLGLAVNIQYF

j_call: TRBJ2-2
d_call: .
v_call: TRBV27
cdr3_length: 14
clone_size: .
cdr3_nt: TGTGCCAGCACCCCCGGGACATACACCGGGGAGCTGTTTTTT
cdr3_aa: CASTPGTYTGELFF

j_call: TRBJ2-7
d_call: TRBD1
v_call: TRBV28
cdr3_length: 14
clone_size: .
cdr3_nt: TGTGCCACCATGGACAGGGGATTTCTGTACGAGCAGTACTTC
cdr3_aa: CATMDRGFLYEQYF

j_call: TRBJ2-2
d_call: TRBD1
v_call: TRBV7-9
cdr3_length: 15
clone_size: once
cdr3_nt: TGTGCCAGCAGGGACCGGGACAGAGACACCGGGGAGCTGTTTTTT
cdr3_aa: CASRDRDRDTGELFF

j_call: TRBJ2-5
d_call: TRBD2
v_call: TRBV5-1
cdr3_length: 18
clone_size: once
cdr3_nt: TGCGCCAGCAGCCCCCGACTAGCGGGAGCACCCTTTATGGAGACCCAGTACTTC
cdr3_aa: CASSPRLAGAPFMETQYF

j_call: TRBJ2-1
d_call: TRBD2
v_call: TRBV12-5
cdr3_length: 17
clone_size: once
cdr3_nt: TGTGCTAGTGGTTGGCTAGCGGGAGTGAACAACTACAATGAGCAGTTCTTC
cdr3_aa: CASGWLAGVNNYNEQFF

j_call: TRBJ2-1
d_call: .
v_call: TRBV30
cdr3_length: 13
clone_size: .
cdr3_nt: TGTGCCTGGAGTGTAAGTAGTTTTCATGAGCAGTTCTTC
cdr3_aa: CAWSVSSFHEQFF

j_call: TRBJ2-1
d_call: TRBD1
v_call: TRBV9
cdr3_length: 15
clone_size: .
cdr3_nt: TGTGCCAGCAGCGTCCCGGGACAGGGGAGTAATGAGCAGTTCTTC
cdr3_aa: CASSVPGQGSNEQFF

j_call: TRBJ2-5
d_call: TRBD2
v_call: TRBV5-8
cdr3_length: 15
clone_size: .
cdr3_nt: TGTGCCAGCAGCATAAGGACTAGCGGGAAAGAGACCCAGTACTTC
cdr3_aa: CASSIRTSGKETQYF

j_call: TRBJ1-6
d_call: .
v_call: TRBV4-1
cdr3_length: 12
clone_size: .
cdr3_nt: TGCGCCAGCAGCCAAGAGGATTTGCTCCTCCACTTT
cdr3_aa: CASSQEDLLLHF

j_call: TRBJ1-4
d_call: .
v_call: TRBV28
cdr3_length: 13
clone_size: .
cdr3_nt: TGTGCCAGCAGTTACCCAGGGGACGAAAAACTGTTTTTT
cdr3_aa: CASSYPGDEKLFF

j_call: TRBJ2-1
d_call: TRBD1
v_call: TRBV5-6
cdr3_length: 13
clone_size: .
cdr3_nt: TGTGCCAGCAGCTTGGTGACAGGGAAAAAGCAGTTCTTC
cdr3_aa: CASSLVTGKKQFF

j_call: TRBJ2-1
d_call: .
v_call: TRBV10-2
cdr3_length: 14
clone_size: .
cdr3_nt: TGCGCCAGCCGCGGGGCTAGCGTCTACAATGAGCAGTTCTTC
cdr3_aa: CASRGASVYNEQFF

j_call: TRBJ2-5
d_call: TRBD2
v_call: TRBV7-9
cdr3_length: 17
clone_size: .
cdr3_nt: TGTGCCAGCAGCTTAGTCCCGGCGGGAGAGGGGCAAGAGACCCAGTACTTC
cdr3_aa: CASSLVPAGEGQETQYF

j_call: TRBJ2-1
d_call: TRBD2
v_call: TRBV29-1
cdr3_length: 15
clone_size: .
cdr3_nt: TGCAGCGTTGAAGAGTGGCTAGCGGGAGACAATGAGCAGTTCTTC
cdr3_aa: CSVEEWLAGDNEQFF

j_call: TRBJ2-7
d_call: .
v_call: TRBV10-1
cdr3_length: 14
clone_size: .
cdr3_nt: TGCGCCAGCAGTGAGTCCGCGGGGACCTACGAGCAGTACTTC
cdr3_aa: CASSESAGTYEQYF

j_call: TRBJ2-1
d_call: .
v_call: TRBV10-2
cdr3_length: 14
clone_size: .
cdr3_nt: TGCGCCAGCAGTGCGGACACCGGCTACAATGAGCAGTTCTTC
cdr3_aa: CASSADTGYNEQFF

j_call: TRBJ2-1
d_call: TRBD2
v_call: TRBV5-6
cdr3_length: 15
clone_size: .
cdr3_nt: TGTGCCAGCAGCCTCGGGACTAGCCCCTACAATGAGCAGTTCTTC
cdr3_aa: CASSLGTSPYNEQFF

j_call: TRBJ1-2
d_call: .
v_call: TRBV29-1
cdr3_length: 11
clone_size: .
cdr3_nt: TGCAGCGCCCGGGAGGGCTATGGCTACACCTTC
cdr3_aa: CSAREGYGYTF

j_call: TRBJ2-7
d_call: .
v_call: TRBV7-9
cdr3_length: 16
clone_size: .
cdr3_nt: TGTGCCAGCAGCTACGTGGAGGGGGCTATACCCTACGAGCAGTACTTC
cdr3_aa: CASSYVEGAIPYEQYF

j_call: TRBJ2-7
d_call: TRBD2
v_call: TRBV4-3
cdr3_length: 15
clone_size: .
cdr3_nt: TGCGCCAGCAGACCAGGGACTAGCAGCTCCTACGAGCAGTACTTC
cdr3_aa: CASRPGTSSSYEQYF

j_call: TRBJ2-7
d_call: .
v_call: TRBV6-5
cdr3_length: 14
clone_size: .
cdr3_nt: TGTGCCAGCAGGTCCGACAGGTTAACCTACGAGCAGTACTTC
cdr3_aa: CASRSDRLTYEQYF

j_call: TRBJ2-1
d_call: TRBD2
v_call: TRBV5-4
cdr3_length: 16
clone_size: .
cdr3_nt: TGTGCCAGCAGCTTGGCCGCTAGCGGGACCTACAATGAGCAGTTCTTC
cdr3_aa: CASSLAASGTYNEQFF

j_call: TRBJ2-5
d_call: .
v_call: TRBV10-1
cdr3_length: 14
clone_size: .
cdr3_nt: TGCGCCAGCAGTGAGGGGGCCTCCCAAGAGACCCAGTACTTC
cdr3_aa: CASSEGASQETQYF

j_call: TRBJ2-1
d_call: TRBD2
v_call: TRBV5-6
cdr3_length: 16
clone_size: .
cdr3_nt: TGTGCCAGCAGCCTTGGACTAGCGGGACCCTACAATGAGCAGTTCTTC
cdr3_aa: CASSLGLAGPYNEQFF

j_call: TRBJ2-1
d_call: .
v_call: TRBV7-8
cdr3_length: 14
clone_size: .
cdr3_nt: TGTGCCAGCAGCTCCTCCCCGGACGGGAATGAGCAGTTCTTC
cdr3_aa: CASSSSPDGNEQFF

j_call: TRBJ1-1
d_call: .
v_call: TRBV4-1
cdr3_length: 17
clone_size: .
cdr3_nt: TGCGCCAGCAGCCAAGCGGGGTACGTCAGGGGGAACACTGAAGCTTTCTTT
cdr3_aa: CASSQAGYVRGNTEAFF

j_call: TRBJ2-7
d_call: .
v_call: TRBV4-1
cdr3_length: 17
clone_size: .
cdr3_nt: TGCGCCAGCAGCCAAGATATAGGCGTCCGAAGCTCCTACGAGCAGTACTTC
cdr3_aa: CASSQDIGVRSSYEQYF

j_call: TRBJ2-1
d_call: .
v_call: TRBV7-2
cdr3_length: 13
clone_size: .
cdr3_nt: TGTGCCAGCAGCTTGGACAGCCTCAATGAGCAGTTCTTC
cdr3_aa: CASSLDSLNEQFF

j_call: TRBJ2-3
d_call: .
v_call: TRBV7-9
cdr3_length: 13
clone_size: once
cdr3_nt: TGTGCCAGCAGCCAAGGAACCACAGATACGCAGTATTTT
cdr3_aa: CASSQGTTDTQYF

j_call: TRBJ1-1
d_call: .
v_call: TRBV27
cdr3_length: 19
clone_size: .
cdr3_nt: TGTGCCAGCAGTTCACAGGGATTGGCCGAAAACCCCATGAACACTGAAGCTTTCTTT
cdr3_aa: CASSSQGLAENPMNTEAFF

j_call: TRBJ2-7
d_call: .
v_call: TRBV27
cdr3_length: 16
clone_size: .
cdr3_nt: TGTGCCAGCATCGGTACGCAGGGAGGTGACGCCTACGAGCAGTACTTC
cdr3_aa: CASIGTQGGDAYEQYF

j_call: TRBJ2-5
d_call: .
v_call: TRBV11-2
cdr3_length: 14
clone_size: .
cdr3_nt: TGTGCCAGCAGCGGCGCTGGGGGGAATCGGGCCCAGTACTTC
cdr3_aa: CASSGAGGNRAQYF

j_call: TRBJ2-2
d_call: .
v_call: TRBV27
cdr3_length: 17
clone_size: .
cdr3_nt: TGTGCCAGCAATAGGGGCGGGACTGTGTGGGGGACCGGGGAGCTGTTTTTT
cdr3_aa: CASNRGGTVWGTGELFF

j_call: TRBJ2-2
d_call: .
v_call: TRBV28
cdr3_length: 18
clone_size: .
cdr3_nt: TGTGCCAGCAGTTTAAAACCAGGAAGGGACCCCACGCGCGGGGAGCTGTTTTTT
cdr3_aa: CASSLKPGRDPTRGELFF

j_call: TRBJ2-1
d_call: TRBD2
v_call: TRBV6-6
cdr3_length: 16
clone_size: .
cdr3_nt: TGTGCCAGCAGTTACTCCGGACTAGCGGCATACAATGAGCAGTTCTTC
cdr3_aa: CASSYSGLAAYNEQFF

j_call: TRBJ2-5
d_call: .
v_call: TRBV4-3
cdr3_length: 14
clone_size: .
cdr3_nt: TGCGCCTTGCAGGGGGGGAGGATCCCAGAGACCCAGTACTTC
cdr3_aa: CALQGGRIPETQYF

j_call: TRBJ1-2
d_call: .
v_call: TRBV6-5
cdr3_length: 15
clone_size: .
cdr3_nt: TGTGCCAGCAGTCCAAGTCGGGGGCAGGGCTATGGCTACACCTTC
cdr3_aa: CASSPSRGQGYGYTF

j_call: TRBJ2-5
d_call: TRBD1
v_call: TRBV7-8
cdr3_length: 15
clone_size: .
cdr3_nt: TGTGCCAGCAGCGGCCGGGACAGCCGAACAGAGACCCAGTACTTC
cdr3_aa: CASSGRDSRTETQYF

j_call: TRBJ1-2
d_call: TRBD1
v_call: TRBV29-1
cdr3_length: 15
clone_size: .
cdr3_nt: TGCAGCGTTGAAGAACGGACAGGAACTAACTATGGCTACACCTTC
cdr3_aa: CSVEERTGTNYGYTF

j_call: TRBJ1-1
d_call: .
v_call: TRBV13
cdr3_length: 15
clone_size: .
cdr3_nt: TGTGCCAGCAGCTACCCCCGACAGACTAACACTGAAGCTTTCTTT
cdr3_aa: CASSYPRQTNTEAFF

j_call: TRBJ1-4
d_call: TRBD1
v_call: TRBV4-3
cdr3_length: 16
clone_size: .
cdr3_nt: TGCGCCAGCAGCCCCGGGACAGGGGCAACTAATGAAAAACTGTTTTTT
cdr3_aa: CASSPGTGATNEKLFF

j_call: TRBJ1-2
d_call: .
v_call: TRBV7-9
cdr3_length: 16
clone_size: .
cdr3_nt: TGTGCCAGCAGCTTAGTGTTGAGCCGACGGGCCTATGGCTACACCTTC
cdr3_aa: CASSLVLSRRAYGYTF

j_call: TRBJ1-2
d_call: TRBD1
v_call: TRBV30
cdr3_length: 13
clone_size: .
cdr3_nt: TGTGCCTGGAGGGAATACCGGACAGGTGGCTACACCTTC
cdr3_aa: CAWREYRTGGYTF

j_call: TRBJ1-2
d_call: TRBD1
v_call: TRBV28
cdr3_length: 15
clone_size: .
cdr3_nt: TGTGCCAGCCGAGCCGGGACAGGGGGCGACTATGGCTACACCTTC
cdr3_aa: CASRAGTGGDYGYTF

j_call: TRBJ1-1
d_call: TRBD1
v_call: TRBV27
cdr3_length: 12
clone_size: few
cdr3_nt: TGTGCCTTGGGACAGGGTAACACTGAAGCTTTCTTT
cdr3_aa: CALGQGNTEAFF

j_call: TRBJ2-5
d_call: .
v_call: TRBV7-6
cdr3_length: 14
clone_size: .
cdr3_nt: TGTGCCAGCAGCTTAGCGGCAGGTTCGGAGACCCAGTACTTC
cdr3_aa: CASSLAAGSETQYF

j_call: TRBJ1-1
d_call: TRBD1
v_call: TRBV27
cdr3_length: 15
clone_size: .
cdr3_nt: TGTGCCAGCAGCTGGACAGGGGGCGGGGACACTGAAGCTTTCTTT
cdr3_aa: CASSWTGGGDTEAFF

j_call: TRBJ1-5
d_call: .
v_call: TRBV10-2
cdr3_length: 14
clone_size: .
cdr3_nt: TGCGCCAGCAGTGAGGGAAAAAGCAATCAGCCCCAGCATTTT
cdr3_aa: CASSEGKSNQPQHF

j_call: TRBJ2-7
d_call: TRBD2
v_call: TRBV5-4
cdr3_length: 15
clone_size: .
cdr3_nt: TGTGCCAGCAGCTTACCCAGCGGGGGAGCCTACGAGCAGTACTTC
cdr3_aa: CASSLPSGGAYEQYF

j_call: TRBJ1-5
d_call: .
v_call: TRBV28
cdr3_length: 17
clone_size: .
cdr3_nt: TGTGCCAGCTCCCACAAGACGGGACAAGGTGAATATCAGCCCCAGCATTTT
cdr3_aa: CASSHKTGQGEYQPQHF

j_call: TRBJ2-7
d_call: .
v_call: TRBV9
cdr3_length: 13
clone_size: .
cdr3_nt: TGTGCCAGCAGCGGCGGCGGATACTACGAGCAGTACTTC
cdr3_aa: CASSGGGYYEQYF

j_call: TRBJ1-5
d_call: .
v_call: TRBV15
cdr3_length: 15
clone_size: .
cdr3_nt: TGTGCCACCAGCAGAGATCTTGACGTCAATCAGCCCCAGCATTTT
cdr3_aa: CATSRDLDVNQPQHF

j_call: TRBJ2-7
d_call: .
v_call: TRBV9
cdr3_length: 15
clone_size: .
cdr3_nt: TGTGCCAGCAGCGTAGGGGGCAGGGGGACTTACGAGCAGTACTTC
cdr3_aa: CASSVGGRGTYEQYF

j_call: TRBJ1-1
d_call: TRBD1
v_call: TRBV6-6
cdr3_length: 16
clone_size: .
cdr3_nt: TGTGCCAGCAGTTACCCACAGGGGGCCCTGAACACTGAAGCTTTCTTT
cdr3_aa: CASSYPQGALNTEAFF

j_call: TRBJ1-3
d_call: TRBD1
v_call: TRBV2
cdr3_length: 15
clone_size: .
cdr3_nt: TGTGCCAGCAGTGTCCGGGACAGGGGGGCAAACACCATATATTTT
cdr3_aa: CASSVRDRGANTIYF

j_call: TRBJ2-7
d_call: .
v_call: TRBV27
cdr3_length: 10
clone_size: .
cdr3_nt: TGTGCCAGCAGTTTTCCAGCGCAGTACTTC
cdr3_aa: CASSFPAQYF